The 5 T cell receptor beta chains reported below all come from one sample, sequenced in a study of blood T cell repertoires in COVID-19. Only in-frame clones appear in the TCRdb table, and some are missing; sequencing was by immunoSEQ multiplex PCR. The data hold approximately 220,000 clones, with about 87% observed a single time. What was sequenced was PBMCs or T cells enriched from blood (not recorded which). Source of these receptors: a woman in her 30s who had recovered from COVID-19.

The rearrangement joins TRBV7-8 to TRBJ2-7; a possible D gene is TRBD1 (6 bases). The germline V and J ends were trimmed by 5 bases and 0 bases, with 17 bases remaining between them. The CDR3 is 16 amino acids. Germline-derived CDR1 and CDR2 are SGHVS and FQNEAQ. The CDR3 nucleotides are TGTGCCAGCAGCCCCCGGACAGTCCTACTCTCCTACGAGCAGTACTTC. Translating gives CASSPRTVLLSYEQYF.

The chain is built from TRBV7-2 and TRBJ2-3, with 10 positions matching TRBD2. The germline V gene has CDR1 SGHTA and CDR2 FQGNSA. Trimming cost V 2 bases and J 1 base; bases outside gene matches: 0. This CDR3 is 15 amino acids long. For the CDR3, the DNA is TGTGCCAGCAGCTTACTAGCGGGGGGCACAGATACGCAGTATTTT. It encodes CASSLLAGGTDTQYF.

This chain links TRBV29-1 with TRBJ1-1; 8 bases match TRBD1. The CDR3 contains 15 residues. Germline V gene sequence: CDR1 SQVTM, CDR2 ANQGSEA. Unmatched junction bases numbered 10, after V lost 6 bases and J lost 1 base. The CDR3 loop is CSVDGQGRRNTEAFF. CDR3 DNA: TGCAGCGTAGATGGACAGGGAAGACGGAACACTGAAGCTTTCTTT.

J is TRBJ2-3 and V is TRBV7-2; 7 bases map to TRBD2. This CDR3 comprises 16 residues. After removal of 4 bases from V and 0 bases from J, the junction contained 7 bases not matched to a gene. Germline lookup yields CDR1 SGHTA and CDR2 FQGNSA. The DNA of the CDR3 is TGTGCCAGCAGCTGGGGGGGACGGTTGAGCACAGATACGCAGTATTTT. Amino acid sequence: CASSWGGRLSTDTQYF.

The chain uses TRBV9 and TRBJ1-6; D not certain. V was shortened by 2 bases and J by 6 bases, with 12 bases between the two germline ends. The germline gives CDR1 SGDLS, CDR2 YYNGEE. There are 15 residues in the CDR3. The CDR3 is CASSVGGLFNSPLHF. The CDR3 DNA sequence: TGTGCCAGCAGCGTTGGTGGCCTTTTTAATTCACCCCTCCACTTT.